This is a list of T cell receptor beta chains from one sample in a study of T cell responses to AZD1222 COVID-19 vaccine. The method was immunoSEQ multiplex PCR; TCRdb's version includes in-frame clones alone and lacks a portion of them. The repertoire holds approximately 120,000 clones, with about 88% as singletons. Sequencing used peripheral blood, obtained on day 0 of AZD1222 vaccination. The receptors here all came from an adult in good health. CDR3s include the opening cysteine and the closing phenylalanine or tryptophan. The D gene is left open where the match is weak. Clone size is not always given. Where it is, it says once, few, many or a class for expanded clones.

few	14	TRBJ2-2	TRBV7-2	.	CASSLQVNTGELFF	TGTGCCAGCAGCTTGCAGGTTAACACCGGGGAGCTGTTTTTT
once	14	TRBJ2-7	TRBV7-2	TRBD1	CASSGPGQGYEQYF	TGTGCCAGCAGCGGACCGGGACAGGGCTACGAGCAGTACTTC
.	16	TRBJ2-7	TRBV5-1	.	CASSLGKGGLSYEQYF	TGCGCCAGCAGCTTAGGGAAGGGGGGTCTCTCCTACGAGCAGTACTTC
.	15	TRBJ2-4	TRBV6-5	TRBD1	CATRDRGLAKNIQYF	TGTGCCACTAGGGACAGGGGGTTAGCCAAAAACATTCAGTACTTC
.	14	TRBJ1-1	TRBV24-1	.	CATSDLDRNTEAFF	TGTGCCACCAGTGATTTGGACAGAAACACTGAAGCTTTCTTT
.	16	TRBJ1-1	TRBV6-5	TRBD1	CASSYGDRGVNTEAFF	TGTGCCAGCAGTTACGGGGACAGGGGTGTGAACACTGAAGCTTTCTTT
once	15	TRBJ1-3	TRBV13	.	CASSYGPSSGNTIYF	TGTGCCAGCAGCTACGGACCGTCCTCTGGAAACACCATATATTTT
few	16	TRBJ1-3	TRBV11-2	TRBD1	CASSTGGQGSGNTIYF	TGTGCCAGCAGCACCGGGGGACAGGGTTCGGGAAACACCATATATTTT
.	15	TRBJ1-6	TRBV7-9	TRBD1	CASSPWTGNYSPLHF	TGTGCCAGCAGCCCTTGGACAGGGAATTATTCACCCCTCCACTTT
.	15	TRBJ2-5	TRBV5-1	.	CASSLPTDLQETQYF	TGCGCCAGCAGCCTACCGACAGACCTCCAAGAGACCCAGTACTTC
.	11	TRBJ1-2	TRBV20-1	.	CSTSQNYGYTF	TGCAGTACCTCTCAGAACTATGGCTACACCTTC
.	15	TRBJ2-1	TRBV19	TRBD2	CASTYASRGGVEQFF	TGTGCCAGTACGTACGCCTCGCGGGGGGGCGTTGAGCAGTTCTTC
.	11	TRBJ1-1	TRBV7-9	.	CASSTFPEAFF	TGTGCCAGCAGTACTTTTCCTGAAGCTTTCTTT
.	19	TRBJ2-1	TRBV7-3	TRBD2	CASSPVGLAGVAYYNEQFF	TGTGCCAGCAGCCCGGTGGGACTAGCGGGAGTGGCTTACTACAATGAGCAGTTCTTC
.	15	TRBJ2-1	TRBV5-8	TRBD2	CASSHGTSGTNEQFF	TGTGCCAGCAGCCACGGGACTAGTGGAACCAATGAGCAGTTCTTC
.	12	TRBJ2-7	TRBV5-1	.	CASSSRVNEQYF	TGCGCCAGCAGCTCCAGGGTCAACGAGCAGTACTTC
.	14	TRBJ1-3	TRBV7-2	.	CASSLEPTGNTIYF	TGTGCCAGCAGCTTAGAACCTACAGGAAACACCATATATTTT
.	15	TRBJ2-7	TRBV18	TRBD2	CASSQLAGGSYEQYF	TGTGCCAGCTCCCAACTGGCCGGGGGGTCCTACGAGCAGTACTTC
.	17	TRBJ1-1	TRBV7-9	.	CASSLMAGGRWDTEAFF	TGTGCCAGCAGCTTAATGGCGGGGGGCCGGTGGGACACTGAAGCTTTCTTT
.	17	TRBJ1-1	TRBV7-2	.	CASSLAGRGRVYTEAFF	TGTGCCAGCAGCTTAGCGGGTCGGGGTCGCGTCTACACTGAAGCTTTCTTT
.	15	TRBJ1-1	TRBV18	.	CASSPGTPMNTEAFF	TGTGCCAGCTCTCCTGGGACACCCATGAACACTGAAGCTTTCTTT
once	13	TRBJ1-1	TRBV6-5	.	CASSPGLAGGAFF	TGTGCCAGCAGTCCCGGTTTGGCGGGGGGAGCTTTCTTT
.	15	TRBJ2-7	TRBV27	.	CASSNGPPVTYEQYF	TGTGCCAGCAGTAACGGGCCTCCCGTGACCTACGAGCAGTACTTC
.	17	TRBJ1-5	TRBV6-1	.	CASSEPAGRRVDQPQHF	TGTGCCAGCAGTGAACCCGCGGGCCGGAGGGTGGATCAGCCCCAGCATTTT
.	15	TRBJ2-7	TRBV19	TRBD1	CASSIGRDRGHEQYF	TGTGCCAGTAGTATCGGCCGGGACAGGGGCCACGAGCAGTACTTC
.	12	TRBJ2-5	TRBV19	.	CASSRSQTAQYF	TGTGCCAGTAGTAGATCCCAAACGGCCCAGTACTTC
.	14	TRBJ1-6	TRBV6-5	TRBD1	CASSIRDRSSPLHF	TGTGCCAGCAGTATCCGGGACAGGAGTTCACCCCTCCACTTT
once	10	TRBJ1-2	TRBV12-3/TRBV12-4	.	CASGGQGYTF	TGTGCCAGTGGCGGGCAGGGCTACACCTTC
.	15	TRBJ2-1	TRBV18	.	CASSSDGSSYNEQFF	TGTGCCAGCTCATCCGACGGGTCCTCCTACAATGAGCAGTTCTTC
.	16	TRBJ2-2	TRBV7-2	.	CASSLVKTLGTGELFF	TGTGCCAGCAGCTTAGTAAAGACCCTAGGCACCGGGGAGCTGTTTTTT
.	14	TRBJ2-7	TRBV5-1	TRBD2	CASSSGGGRDEQYF	TGCGCCAGCAGCTCGGGAGGGGGACGGGACGAGCAGTACTTC
.	15	TRBJ1-1	TRBV7-2	TRBD1	CASSLAGQPSPEAFF	TGTGCCAGCAGCTTAGCGGGACAGCCAAGCCCTGAAGCTTTCTTT
.	12	TRBJ1-2	TRBV7-9	.	CASSLPGFGYTF	TGTGCCAGCAGCTTACCAGGGTTTGGCTACACCTTC
.	14	TRBJ1-1	TRBV2	TRBD1	CASTMTGGGTEAFF	TGTGCCAGCACTATGACAGGGGGCGGCACTGAAGCTTTCTTT
.	16	TRBJ1-6	TRBV5-4	TRBD1	CASSSEGQGRGSPLHF	TGTGCCAGCAGCTCGGAAGGACAGGGCAGGGGTTCACCCCTCCACTTT
.	16	TRBJ1-3	TRBV3-1/TRBV3-2	.	CASSQAGGLTGNTIYF	TGTGCCAGCAGCCAAGCGGGCGGACTTACGGGAAACACCATATATTTT
.	14	TRBJ1-1	TRBV5-1	.	CASSLLTLNTEAFF	TGCGCCAGCAGCTTGTTGACATTAAACACTGAAGCTTTCTTT
.	14	TRBJ1-2	TRBV9	.	CASSGDHTNYGYTF	TGTGCCAGCAGCGGAGACCATACTAACTATGGCTACACCTTC
.	12	TRBJ1-6	TRBV7-2	.	CASSLFGHTLHF	TGTGCCAGCAGCTTATTCGGACATACCCTCCACTTT
.	12	TRBJ2-7	TRBV6-5	.	CASVRGYYEQYF	TGTGCCAGCGTCAGGGGCTACTACGAGCAGTACTTC
.	16	TRBJ2-1	TRBV19	.	CASSRGGVFPYNEQFF	TGTGCCAGTAGTAGGGGGGGCGTATTCCCCTACAATGAGCAGTTCTTC
.	13	TRBJ1-5	TRBV30	.	CAWSYRGNQPQHF	TGTGCCTGGAGTTACAGGGGCAATCAGCCCCAGCATTTT
.	12	TRBJ1-3	TRBV30	.	CAWTGDGNTIYF	TGTGCCTGGACAGGGGACGGAAACACCATATATTTT
.	14	TRBJ2-1	TRBV7-2	TRBD2	CASSPGLAGREQFF	TGTGCCAGCAGCCCGGGACTAGCCGGCAGGGAGCAGTTCTTC
.	17	TRBJ2-1	TRBV18	TRBD1	CASSPPTGQGDLDEQFF	TGTGCCAGCTCACCACCGACGGGACAGGGCGACTTAGATGAGCAGTTCTTC
.	16	TRBJ2-6	TRBV5-6	.	CASSLAYGDGANVLTF	TGTGCCAGCAGCTTGGCCTACGGGGATGGGGCCAACGTCCTGACTTTC
few	15	TRBJ1-6	TRBV11-3	.	CASSFQSGHNSPLHF	TGTGCCAGCAGCTTCCAGTCAGGGCACAATTCACCCCTCCACTTT
.	15	TRBJ1-5	TRBV6-2/TRBV6-3	TRBD1	CASSYEQGYNQPQHF	TGTGCCAGCAGTTACGAACAGGGGTACAATCAGCCCCAGCATTTT